The present entry profiles one TCR beta chain with its context. The antigen remains undetermined. V was clipped by 6 bases and J by 0 bases; unmatched bases: 10. The CDR3 is 16 residues long. Germline values: CDR1 SNHLY, CDR2 FYNNEI. These data originate in a study of T cell responses to AZD1222 COVID-19 vaccine. The table came from immunoSEQ multiplex PCR; TCRdb's copy has only in-frame clones and leaves some out. This table has about 130,000 clones, 80% to 90% appearing once. Points from the study as a whole: Spike-specific TCR breadth and depth rose after two AZD1222 doses. Baseline antibody screening turned up just a handful of seropositive AZD1222 recipients. Donors were largely white British and mainly female; clonal diversity was possibly underestimated.

The J gene is TRBJ2-7, the V gene TRBV2, with TRBD1 matching 8 bases. The source is an adult who received the AZD1222 COVID-19 vaccine. This material consisted of peripheral blood, taken 28 days after the second AZD1222 dose. CDR3 nucleotide sequence: TGTGCCAGCAGCGAACTACCGGGACAGGACTCCTACGAGCAGTACTTC. This encodes CASSELPGQDSYEQYF.